A selection of T cell receptor beta chains follows, all from one sample in a study of control samples from healthy donors and cancer patients. Libraries were prepared by immunoSEQ multiplex PCR; TCRdb keeps only in-frame clonotypes and omits some of them. Here the sample spans roughly 370,000 clones, about nine tenths being singletons. Sample: PBMCs. The receptors were sampled from a man aged 35-49 years with head and neck cancer. Each CDR3 is given with its conserved first and last residue. D genes are given only for firm matches. Not every row has a clone size; where given, it reads once, few, many or a size class.

CASSLKVSEAFF | TGTGCCAGCAGCCTAAAAGTGAGTGAAGCTTTCTTT | - | TRBJ1-1 | TRBV7-9 | -
CAWSVAGSQPQHF | TGTGCCTGGAGTGTCGCGGGGAGTCAGCCCCAGCATTTT | - | TRBJ1-5 | TRBV30 | once
CASSLGQAKRGYYEQYF | TGTGCCAGCAGCCTAGGGCAGGCGAAAAGGGGCTATTACGAGCAGTACTTC | - | TRBJ2-7 | TRBV28 | -
CASRQPQHF | TGTGCCAGCCGTCAGCCCCAGCATTTT | - | TRBJ1-5 | TRBV7-9 | -
CACPGQTNTGELFF | TGTGCCTGCCCGGGACAGACGAACACCGGGGAGCTGTTTTTT | TRBD1 | TRBJ2-2 | TRBV30 | -
CASSLPGRDIQYF | TGTGCCAGCAGTTTGCCAGGGAGGGACATTCAGTACTTC | TRBD2 | TRBJ2-4 | TRBV12-3/TRBV12-4 | -
CASSLEADNEQFF | TGTGCCAGCAGCTTAGAAGCGGACAATGAGCAGTTCTTC | - | TRBJ2-1 | TRBV11-1 | -
CASSPGLAYTDTQYF | TGTGCCAGCAGCCCGGGACTAGCTTATACAGATACGCAGTATTTT | TRBD2 | TRBJ2-3 | TRBV9 | -
CASSLGPLAGGYNEQFF | TGTGCCAGCAGCTTGGGTCCCCTAGCGGGGGGGTACAATGAGCAGTTCTTC | TRBD2 | TRBJ2-1 | TRBV5-6 | -
CASRSRGGDTEAFF | TGTGCCAGCAGGAGTCGGGGAGGGGACACTGAAGCTTTCTTT | - | TRBJ1-1 | TRBV6-6 | -
CASSQASGEKLFF | TGCGCCAGCAGCCAAGCCTCCGGTGAAAAACTGTTTTTT | - | TRBJ1-4 | TRBV4-3 | -
CASSLSPGTEAFF | TGTGCCAGCAGCTTATCCCCGGGCACTGAAGCTTTCTTT | - | TRBJ1-1 | TRBV7-3 | -
CASSPTGGDSTYEQYF | TGTGCCAGCAGTCCTACAGGGGGCGATAGCACCTACGAGCAGTACTTC | TRBD1 | TRBJ2-7 | TRBV28 | -
CASSQAQKGLETQYF | TGTGCCAGCAGCCAAGCCCAAAAGGGGCTGGAGACCCAGTACTTC | - | TRBJ2-5 | TRBV3-1/TRBV3-2 | -
CASSLDNLTPGAQYF | TGTGCCAGCAGCTTGGATAATTTGACTCCTGGAGCCCAGTACTTC | - | TRBJ2-5 | TRBV5-5 | once
CASSLGSSYDDEQFF | TGTGCCAGCAGTTTGGGGTCTAGCTACGACGATGAGCAGTTCTTC | - | TRBJ2-1 | TRBV28 | -
CASSLGVWRERDEQFF | TGTGCCAGCAGCTTAGGAGTATGGCGGGAGAGGGATGAGCAGTTCTTC | TRBD2 | TRBJ2-1 | TRBV11-2 | -
CASSVGSDYSGNTIYF | TGTGCCAGCAGCGTAGGCTCAGACTACTCTGGAAACACCATATATTTT | - | TRBJ1-3 | TRBV9 | -
CASSYSPNTGNTIYF | TGTGCCAGCAGTTACTCTCCCAACACAGGAAACACCATATATTTT | - | TRBJ1-3 | TRBV6-5 | -
CASSEPVQGNYNYGYTF | TGTGCCAGTAGTGAACCGGTACAGGGAAATTATAACTATGGCTACACCTTC | - | TRBJ1-2 | TRBV19 | few
CASSLASLEWFF | TGTGCCAGCAGCTTAGCGTCGTTGGAGTGGTTCTTC | - | TRBJ2-1 | TRBV11-2 | -
CASSLGTGRSNQPQHF | TGTGCCAGCAGCTTAGGGACTGGCAGATCCAATCAGCCCCAGCATTTT | - | TRBJ1-5 | TRBV7-8 | -
CASSLVAGGRNEQFF | TGTGCCAGCAGCCTCGTAGCGGGGGGGCGCAATGAGCAGTTCTTC | TRBD2 | TRBJ2-1 | TRBV5-4 | -
CASSFSRPGPAETQYF | TGTGCCAGCAGTTTTTCCCGCCCGGGCCCAGCGGAGACCCAGTACTTC | - | TRBJ2-5 | TRBV27 | -
CASSPDGGNQPQHF | TGTGCCAGCAGTCCAGACGGGGGCAATCAGCCCCAGCATTTT | - | TRBJ1-5 | TRBV7-6 | -
CATSEGGGYEQYF | TGTGCCACCAGTGAGGGGGGAGGCTACGAGCAGTACTTC | - | TRBJ2-7 | TRBV24-1 | -
CAWTGKGVGVYEQYF | TGTGCCTGGACGGGAAAAGGGGTCGGGGTCTACGAGCAGTACTTC | - | TRBJ2-7 | TRBV30 | -
CASSARDGRGTAKNIQYF | TGTGCCAGCAGCGCCAGGGACGGGAGGGGAACTGCCAAAAACATTCAGTACTTC | TRBD2 | TRBJ2-4 | TRBV9 | -
CATNSGGGYTF | TGTGCCACCAATTCCGGAGGGGGCTACACCTTC | - | TRBJ1-2 | TRBV6-5 | -
CASILSYEQYF | TGTGCCAGCATCCTTTCCTACGAGCAGTACTTC | - | TRBJ2-7 | TRBV2 | -
CASSQGVIKTGNYGYTF | TGTGCCAGCAGCCAAGGCGTTATAAAGACAGGGAACTATGGCTACACCTTC | TRBD1 | TRBJ1-2 | TRBV4-2 | -
CASSDWGAEETQYF | TGTGCCAGCAGTGATTGGGGCGCGGAGGAGACCCAGTACTTC | - | TRBJ2-5 | TRBV6-1 | -
CASSLGASQETQYF | TGTGCCAGCAGCTTAGGTGCTAGCCAAGAGACCCAGTACTTC | - | TRBJ2-5 | TRBV11-3 | -
CASSISWGELAGVHEQFF | TGTGCCAGTAGTATATCGTGGGGGGAACTAGCGGGAGTCCATGAGCAGTTCTTC | TRBD2 | TRBJ2-1 | TRBV19 | -